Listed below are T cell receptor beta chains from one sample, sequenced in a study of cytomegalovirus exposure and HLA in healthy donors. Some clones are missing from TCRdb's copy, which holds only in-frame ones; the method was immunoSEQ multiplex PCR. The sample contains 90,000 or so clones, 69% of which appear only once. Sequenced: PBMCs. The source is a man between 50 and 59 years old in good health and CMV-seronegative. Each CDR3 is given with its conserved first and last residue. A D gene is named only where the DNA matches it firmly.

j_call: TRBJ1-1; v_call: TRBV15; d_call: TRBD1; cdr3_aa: CATQQGMNTEAFF
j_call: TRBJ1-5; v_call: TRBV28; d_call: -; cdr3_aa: CASGESNQPQHF
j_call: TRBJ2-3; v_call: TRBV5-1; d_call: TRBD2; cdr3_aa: CASSGTTTDTQYF
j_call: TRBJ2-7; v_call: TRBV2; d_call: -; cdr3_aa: CASSEAGFGSYEQYF
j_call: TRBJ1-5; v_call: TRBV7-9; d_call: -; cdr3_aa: CASSLGDTGNQPQHF
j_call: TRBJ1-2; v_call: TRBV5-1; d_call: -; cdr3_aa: CASSIQEGSDGYTF
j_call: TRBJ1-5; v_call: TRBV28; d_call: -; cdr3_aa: CASSFRGGLISNQPQHF
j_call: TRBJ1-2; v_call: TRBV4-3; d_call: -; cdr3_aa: CASSQDRTASLYGYTF
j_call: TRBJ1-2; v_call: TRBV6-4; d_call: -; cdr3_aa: CAPPRRSFNYGYTF
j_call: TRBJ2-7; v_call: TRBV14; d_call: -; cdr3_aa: CASSPRGGWSLEQYF
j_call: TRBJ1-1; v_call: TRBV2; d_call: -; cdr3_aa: CASTSRALNTEAFF
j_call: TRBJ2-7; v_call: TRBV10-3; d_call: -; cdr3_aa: CAISAGSANEQYF
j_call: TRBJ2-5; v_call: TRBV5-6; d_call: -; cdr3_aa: CASSFIAEQETQYF
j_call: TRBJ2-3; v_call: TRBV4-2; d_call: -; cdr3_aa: CASSPIGGTDTQYF
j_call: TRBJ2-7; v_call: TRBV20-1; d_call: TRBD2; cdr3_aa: CSAPSGLEQYF
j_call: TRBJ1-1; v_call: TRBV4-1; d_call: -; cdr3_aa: CASRELGVNTEAFF
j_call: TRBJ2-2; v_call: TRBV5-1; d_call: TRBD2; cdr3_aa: CASSLSGTSVSGELFF
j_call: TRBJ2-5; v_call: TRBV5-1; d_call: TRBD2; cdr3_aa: CASSIRTSGSQETQYF
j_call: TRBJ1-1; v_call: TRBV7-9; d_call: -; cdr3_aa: CASSPDTEAFF
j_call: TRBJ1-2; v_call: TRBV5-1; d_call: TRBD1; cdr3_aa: CASSPDRVYGYTF
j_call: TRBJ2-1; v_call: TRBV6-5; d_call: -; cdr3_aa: CASSFIYPPQGNEQFF
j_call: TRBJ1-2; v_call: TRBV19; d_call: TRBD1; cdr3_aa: CASIDTGGRGYGYTF
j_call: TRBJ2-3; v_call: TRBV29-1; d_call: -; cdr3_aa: CSVEDHLAGLTDTQYF
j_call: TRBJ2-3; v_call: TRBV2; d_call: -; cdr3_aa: CASARLGPTDTQYF
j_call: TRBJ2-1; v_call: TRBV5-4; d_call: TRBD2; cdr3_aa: CASSIAGVSYNEQFF
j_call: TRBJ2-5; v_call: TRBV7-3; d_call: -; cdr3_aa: CASSLINQETQYF
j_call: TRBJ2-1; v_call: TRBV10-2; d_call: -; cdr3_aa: CASTNGGSYNEQFF
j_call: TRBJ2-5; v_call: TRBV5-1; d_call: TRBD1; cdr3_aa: CASTEQGMVETQYF
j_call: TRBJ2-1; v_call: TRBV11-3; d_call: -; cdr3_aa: CASSLALYGGVFTNEQFF
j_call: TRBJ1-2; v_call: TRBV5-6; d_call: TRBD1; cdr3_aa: CASSAHQGAKGYTF
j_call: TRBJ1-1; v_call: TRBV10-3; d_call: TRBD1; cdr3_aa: CAIRETGLNTEAFF
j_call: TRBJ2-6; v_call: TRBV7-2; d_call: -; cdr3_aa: CASSLGSSGANVLTF
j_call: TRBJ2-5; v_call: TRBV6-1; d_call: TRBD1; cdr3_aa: CASFDRGPETQYF
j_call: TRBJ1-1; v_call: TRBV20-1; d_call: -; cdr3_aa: CSAWAQQGAFF
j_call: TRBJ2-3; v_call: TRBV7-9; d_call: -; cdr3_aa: CASTTEGDTQYF
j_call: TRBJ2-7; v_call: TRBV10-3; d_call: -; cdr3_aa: CAISEPFPGNEQYF
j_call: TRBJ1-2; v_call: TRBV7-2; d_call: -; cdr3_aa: CASSLGGVDYGYTF
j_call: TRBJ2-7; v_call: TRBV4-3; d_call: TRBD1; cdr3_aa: CASSQNRGPYEQYF
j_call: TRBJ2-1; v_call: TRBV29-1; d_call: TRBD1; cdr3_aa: CSVKGAASYNEQFF